This record looks at one T cell receptor beta chain sequence and its context. In this sample, this clone turned up once. Its antigen is not yet known. Qualities for individual bases were not recorded, and no much larger clone is one base off. Enrolling through a virtual design, the prospective study's participants ranged in age from roughly 18 to 89 years and lived across about two dozen United States geographic areas. To assign participants to cohorts, the prospective study relied on clinical history that participants themselves reported in a screening survey and a study questionnaire. In the prospective study, whole blood, serum and a nasopharyngeal or oropharyngeal swab were collected from each participant by mobile phlebotomists. Over an approximately 2-month period, participants in the prospective study had the option of providing additional blood draws and questionnaires. Before DNA extraction, blood samples from the prospective study were shipped at room temperature or frozen.

This specimen belongs to a study of blood T cell repertoires in COVID-19 (TCRdb year 2020). As for the study more broadly: The collaborator samples originated in the United States, Italy and Spain and spanned the acute and convalescent phases of COVID-19. HLA class I and class II types, where available, came from metadata supplied by the sample provider rather than from assay-based typing. A de-identified subject ID, COVID-19 status, age in years and sex were almost always included in the sample metadata. The prospective study material was composed of cDNA or gDNA derived from T cells, B-cell-depleted T cells, or PBMCs. The dataset comprised deeply sampled blood TCRbeta repertoires from subjects exposed to, actively infected with, or recovered from COVID-19. The repertoires were released in a freely available public database meant as a resource for research on the immune response to SARS-CoV-2. The samples were drawn from the first 160 participants of the ongoing ImmuneRACE study and from 1,254 subjects provided by 6 global collaborators.

CDR1 and CDR2 are read off the germline V gene as SNHLY and FYNNEI. The germline V and J ends show losses of 7 bases and 7 bases respectively, and no gene match explains 8 bases of the junction. Measured from the cysteine to the phenylalanine, the CDR3 is 14 residues long. This entry keeps only the CDR3 DNA: 42 bases, framed from base 1. The study at large found these results: The quantity of clinical and demographic metadata differed by source and by participant and was supplied without curation.

TCRbeta CDR3 regions were amplified from genomic DNA by means of the immunoSEQ Assay, a bias-controlled multiplex PCR. The study's processing was this. Nucleated cell counts per sample were estimated from amplification of reference gene primers within the assay. To quantify the absolute abundance of each unique TCRbeta CDR3 rearrangement, sequence reads were collapsed and filtered. Productive Simpson clonality was computed per sample as the square root of Simpson's diversity index over productive rearrangements. In its TCRdb copy, this immuneACCESS table keeps in-frame sequences only and misses some clones. Where compared with another copy, unresolved V genes explain less than half of these, and the others have no known cause. That table furnishes V, J and clone size, whereas the DNA furnished D and trimming. The sample table shows fewer than 350,000 clones, and around 90% are seen once. The ten most abundant clones make up under 3% of the sample.

Source material: PBMCs or T cells enriched from blood (not recorded which). The chain couples TRBV2 to TRBJ1-4, with TRBD1 identical over 8 junction bases. The receptor was isolated from a woman aged 35 to 49 with acute COVID-19. The CDR3 region: CASKSGGKGEKLFF. The DNA sequence reads TGTGCCAGCAAGTCAGGGGGCAAAGGTGAAAAACTGTTTTTT. With all but the CDR3 taken from the reference TRBV2 and TRBJ1-4 genes, the full variable domain is: EPEVTQTPSHQVTQMGQEVILRCVPISNHLYFYWYRQILGQKVEFLVSFYNNEISEKSEIFDDQFSVERPDGSNFTLKIRSTKLEDSAMYFCASKSGGKGEKLFFGSGTQLSVL.